These 4 T cell receptor beta chains were sequenced from one sample in a study of cytomegalovirus exposure and HLA in healthy donors. PCR primers comprised 60 Vbeta and 13 Jbeta primers. Libraries were prepared by immunoSEQ multiplex PCR; TCRdb keeps only in-frame clonotypes and omits some of them. The table lists 150,000 to 200,000 clones, 70% to 80% of them singletons. The sample comprised PBMCs. These receptors originate from a woman in her forties or fifties in good health and CMV-seronegative.

There are a few counts of this clone. The chain joins TRBV5-5 to TRBJ1-4, with TRBD1 matching 8 bases. Germline assignment: CDR1 SGHKS and CDR2 YYEKEE (reference sequence). With 2 bases clipped from V and 3 bases from J, the junction kept 6 bases outside the gene matches. There are 16 residues in the CDR3. CDR3 loop: CASSFLRGQANEKLFF. CDR3 DNA sequence: TGTGCCAGCAGCTTTCTTAGGGGACAGGCTAATGAAAAACTGTTTTTT.

This chain links TRBV25-1 with TRBJ2-3, with TRBD2 matching over 12 bases. This CDR3 has 15 residues. J lost 4 bases, V lost 5 bases, and 4 bases had no gene match. Germline values: CDR1 MGHDK, CDR2 SYGVNS. Here the CDR3 reads CASSPLAGGPDTQYF. In nucleotides, the CDR3 is TGTGCCAGCAGTCCCCTAGCGGGGGGGCCAGATACGCAGTATTTT.

The rearrangement links TRBV28 to TRBJ2-4, with D perhaps matching TRBD1 (6 bases). V shed 7 bases and J shed 0 bases, with 13 bases lying between them. The CDR3 runs 15 residues. Germline V gene data show CDR1 as MDHEN and CDR2 as SYDVKM. The CDR3 region has the DNA TGTGCCAGCACCACGACAGGACTAGCCAAAAACATTCAGTACTTC. Translation: CASTTTGLAKNIQYF.

The genes are TRBV9 and TRBJ2-2, with D possibly being TRBD2 (6 bases). The V end lost 4 bases, the J end lost 6 bases, and 22 bases lay between the germline ends. This CDR3 spans 17 amino acids. CDR1 and CDR2 from the germline V gene are SGDLS and YYNGEE. The CDR3 loop reads CASSPSLVGGLAGELFF. The CDR3 DNA sequence: TGTGCCAGCAGCCCATCCTTGGTTGGGGGGTTGGCCGGGGAGCTGTTTTTT.